Sequencing of this T cell receptor (beta chain) was carried out in a study of blood T cell repertoires in COVID-19. Study at large: Samples representing acute and convalescent COVID-19 were sourced from the United States, Italy and Spain. T cells, B-cell-depleted T cells, or PBMCs supplied cDNA or gDNA.

With V trimmed by 8 bases and J by 8 bases, 9 bases remained unmatched. Germline CDR1 is LNHDA and CDR2 is SQIVND (reference sequence). This CDR3 is built from 13 residues. This clone occurred once. Per the study methods: Estimation of nucleated cell counts was performed using reference gene primer amplification. Profiled with immunoSEQ multiplex PCR; TCRdb holds only in-frame clones, not every one. From that table come the V and J calls and clone size; the DNA was used to work out D and trimming. The table shows hundreds of thousands of clones, with more than 80% occurring only once. This TCR came from a woman aged 30 to 39 with active or convalescent COVID-19. Sequencing was performed on peripheral blood. This chain links TRBV19 with TRBJ1-2; 9 positions agree with TRBD1. DNA for the CDR3: TGTGCCAGTCAACCTCGGACAGGGGAGGGCTACACCTTC. Protein product: CASQPRTGEGYTF.